Sequencing of this TCR beta chain was carried out in a study of OX40 agonist ivuxolimab in advanced cancers. Looking at the study overall: Three partial responders included one hepatocellular carcinoma patient and two cutaneous melanoma patients. Study-level points and caveats: Some patients who did not respond also had low normalized T-cell clonal expansion. Circulating CD4+ and CD8+ T cells showed clonal expansion by week 6 at 0.1 to 3.0 mg/kg.

A word on this clone: Its specificity is unknown.

Sequencing was performed with immunoSEQ multiplex PCR; in TCRdb, only in-frame clones are kept and a portion is missing. The sample consists of under 85,000 clones, 60% to 80% of them appearing once. This CDR3 is 14 amino acids long. Trimming took off 2 bases at V and 4 bases at J, with 11 bases between the two ends. Germline assignment: CDR1 KGHSH and CDR2 LQKENI. Sequenced here: CD4+ or CD8+ T cells sorted from blood, sampled in a trial of the OX40 agonist ivuxolimab. The sequence derives from an adult with an advanced solid tumor such as melanoma, head and neck, liver or kidney cancer. The chain recombines TRBV18 with TRBJ1-1; no reliable D call. DNA of the CDR3: TGTGCCAGCTCACCAAAGTCTCCCTTCACTGAAGCTTTCTTT. Protein sequence: CASSPKSPFTEAFF. The full variable domain, with the rest looked up from reference TRBV18 and TRBJ1-1, is NAGVMQNPRHLVRRRGQEARLRCSPMKGHSHVYWYRQLPEEGLKFMVYLQKENIIDESGMPKERFSAEFPKEGPSILRIQQVVRGDSAAYFCASSPKSPFTEAFFGQGTRLTVV.